Sequencing of this TCR beta chain was carried out in a study of shared clonotypes between healthy human individuals. Overall study results and limits: Deeper or shallower sequencing was expected to change how clonotypes are shared among donors. The naive CD4 repertoires of several donors were compared, and around 5% of clonotypes were shared.

The CDR3 extends over 16 amino acids. CDR1 and CDR2 (germline): SGHNT, YYREEE (reference sequence). V lost 3 bases and J lost 5; bases outside the gene matches: 4. With regard to this clone: Its antigen is currently unknown.

CD4+ cells were split into CD45RA+ naive and CD45RA-negative memory subsets. Original handling: ImmunoSEQ sequences covered only the junction and lacked quality scores; filtering therefore differed. Assay used: immunoSEQ multiplex PCR; TCRdb lists only in-frame clones, some missing. The V and J calls and clone size come from that table; D and trimming were worked out from the DNA. The sample records about 1.1 million clones, about 80% being singletons. Material: memory CD4+ T cells from PBMCs. Regarding subset: CD45RA-negative fraction. This chain joins TRBV5-4 and TRBJ2-5; TRBD2 agrees at 16 bases. The sequence derives from a young man in good health. Some clones in this sample may be carry-over from other donors' samples. Here the CDR3 reads CASSSGTSGRGETQYF. CDR3 coding DNA: TGTGCCAGCAGCTCCGGGACTAGCGGGAGGGGGGAGACCCAGTACTTC.